A single sample gave rise to the 5 T cell receptor beta chains below, sequenced in a study of CD8+ T cells in alopecia areata. Sequencing relied on a cDNA template that was reverse transcribed from extracted RNA. TCRdb keeps only in-frame clones here, not all; method: immunoSEQ multiplex PCR. The sample records 80,000 to 100,000 clones, 35% to 45% being singletons. The sequenced material came from CD4+ T cells sorted from blood. These TCRs come from a human donor with alopecia areata.

The rearrangement uses TRBV7-9 and TRBJ2-6; tentative D call: TRBD2 (6 bases). This CDR3 is 17 amino acids long. Germline CDR1 reads SEHNR; CDR2 reads FQNEAQ (reference sequence). V gave up 4 bases and J gave up 0 bases, with 13 bases separating them. Written as DNA, the CDR3 is TGTGCCAGCAGCTCCAGCGGGTTGCTCTCTGGGGCCAACGTCCTGACTTTC. Its translation: CASSSSGLLSGANVLTF.

V and J are TRBV2 and TRBJ2-7, with 8 bases fitting TRBD1. The CDR3 consists of 14 residues. With V trimmed by 9 bases and J by 2 bases, 9 bases remained unmatched. Germline CDR1 reads SNHLY; CDR2 reads FYNNEI. The CDR3 is CASNRVGQAYEQYF. The CDR3 bases are TGTGCCAGTAATAGGGTGGGACAGGCCTACGAGCAGTACTTC.

On this clone itself: Other DNA sequences from this sample encode an identical CDR3 as well. The genes are TRBV29-1 and TRBJ2-4; D possibly uses TRBD1 or TRBD2 (5 bases each). The V end was cut by 4 bases, the J end by 1 base, with 11 bases between. From germline, CDR1 is SQVTM and CDR2 ANQGSEA. CDR3 length: 14 amino acids. As DNA, the CDR3 is TGCAGCGTTGGAGGGGTCCTGGCCAAAAACATTCAGTACTTC. The encoded protein is CSVGGVLAKNIQYF.

This clone occurred a few times. This chain uses TRBV29-1 with TRBJ2-2; possibly TRBD1 or TRBD2 for D (6 bases each). The germline V and J ends were trimmed by 7 bases and 0 bases, with 12 bases remaining between them. Germline V gene lookup returns CDR1 SQVTM and CDR2 ANQGSEA. CDR3 length: 14 residues. The CDR3 protein is CSGPEGANTGELFF. The DNA of the CDR3 is TGCAGCGGCCCGGAGGGGGCGAACACCGGGGAGCTGTTTTTT.

CDR3 loop: CASSTSPTSTDTQYF. The CDR3 DNA reads TGCGCCAGCAGCACGAGTCCCACTAGCACAGATACGCAGTATTTT. The chain recombines TRBV5-1 with TRBJ2-3; D unclear. Germline-derived CDR1 and CDR2 are SGHRS and YFSETQ. V lost 4 bases and J lost 0, with 12 bases in between. CDR3 length: 15 amino acids. Full variable domain (outside the CDR3, taken from reference TRBV5-1 and TRBJ2-3): KAGVTQTPRYLIKTRGQQVTLSCSPISGHRSVSWYQQTPGQGLQFLFEYFSETQRNKGNFPGRFSGRQFSNSRSEMNVSTLELGDSALYLCASSTSPTSTDTQYFGPGTRLTVL.